This T cell receptor (beta chain) is from a study of blood T cells in healthy people across ages. General study findings and limits: Older age coincided with a roughly linear decline in TCR beta diversity per million T cells. The unknown donor CMV status may have confounded expanded clonotype changes.

Primed by a sample-barcoded 5' primer and a J-beta primer mix, a second PCR proceeded for about 6 to 11 cycles. The template-switch adaptor was a 5' adaptor with 12 random nucleotides. It tagged each cDNA molecule. TCRdb re-called the 5' RACE reads through MiXCR, storing one row per CDR3 protein. The data show 1.5 million to 2 million distinct CDR3 sequences, with 28% seen just once and about 8% held by the top ten. Germline-derived CDR1 and CDR2 are SQVTM and ANQGSEA. V lost 6 bases and J 4 bases, leaving 21 bases between the germline ends. There are 15 residues in the CDR3. This clonotype was seen a few times. Antigen unknown. There were at least 5.5 micrograms of total RNA extracted from every sample.

The sample was blood. The chain carries TRBV29-1 and TRBJ1-2; D is uncertain. This clonotype originated in a young woman in good health. CDR3: CSVHPLLRPAYGYTF. CDR3 nucleotide sequence: TGCAGCGTCCATCCCTTACTTCGGCCGGCCTATGGCTACACCTTC.